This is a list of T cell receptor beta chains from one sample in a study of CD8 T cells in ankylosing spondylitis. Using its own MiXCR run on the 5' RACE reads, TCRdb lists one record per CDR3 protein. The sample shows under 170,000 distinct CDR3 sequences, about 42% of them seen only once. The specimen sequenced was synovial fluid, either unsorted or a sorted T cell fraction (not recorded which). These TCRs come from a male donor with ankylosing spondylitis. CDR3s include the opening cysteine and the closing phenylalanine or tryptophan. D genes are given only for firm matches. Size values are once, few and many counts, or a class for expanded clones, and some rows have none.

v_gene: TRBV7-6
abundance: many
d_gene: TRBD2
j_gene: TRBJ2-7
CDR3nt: TGTGCCAGCAGCTTATGGACTAGCGGAGATCAGAGGGGCTACGAGCAGTACTTC
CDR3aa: CASSLWTSGDQRGYEQYF

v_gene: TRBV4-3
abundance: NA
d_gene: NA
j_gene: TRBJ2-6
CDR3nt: TGCGCCAGCAGCCAAGAATTGGGCTCTGGGGCCAACGTCCTGACTTTC
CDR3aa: CASSQELGSGANVLTF

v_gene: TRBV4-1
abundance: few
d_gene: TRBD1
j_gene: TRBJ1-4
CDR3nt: TGCGCCAGCAGCCACGACCGGGACAGTTGGGAAAAACTGTTTTTT
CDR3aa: CASSHDRDSWEKLFF

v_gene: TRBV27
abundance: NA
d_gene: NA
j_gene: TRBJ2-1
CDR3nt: TGTGCCAGCAGTTTAATGCCATATTACAATGAGCAGTTCTTC
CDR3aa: CASSLMPYYNEQFF

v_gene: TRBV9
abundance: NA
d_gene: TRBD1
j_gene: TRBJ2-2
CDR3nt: TGTGCCAGTCGAGGGGGCCATGACGGGGAGCTGTTTTTT
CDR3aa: CASRGGHDGELFF

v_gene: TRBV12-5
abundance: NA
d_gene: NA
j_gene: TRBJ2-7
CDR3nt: TGTGCTAGTGGTTTGGGGACTGGAAGCTACGAGCAGTACTTC
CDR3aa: CASGLGTGSYEQYF

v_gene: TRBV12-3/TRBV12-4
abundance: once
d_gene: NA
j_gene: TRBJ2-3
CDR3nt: TGTGCCAGCAGTCTCCCCGCTATGGCGATAACCACTAGCACAGATACGCAGTATTTT
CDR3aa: CASSLPAMAITTSTDTQYF

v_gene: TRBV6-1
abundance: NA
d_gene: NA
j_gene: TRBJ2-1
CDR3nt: TGTGCCAGCAGGGATTTTTATTGGGGGTCACGGCAGTTCTTC
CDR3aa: CASRDFYWGSRQFF

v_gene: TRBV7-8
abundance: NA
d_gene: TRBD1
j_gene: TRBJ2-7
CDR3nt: TGTGCCAGCAGCTGGGACAGGGGGCTCACCGAAACTTACGAGCAGTACTTC
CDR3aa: CASSWDRGLTETYEQYF

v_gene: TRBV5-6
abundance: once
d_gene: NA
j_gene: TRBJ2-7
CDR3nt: TGTGCCAGCAGTTCCGAATGGCCCTACGAGCAGTACTTC
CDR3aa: CASSSEWPYEQYF

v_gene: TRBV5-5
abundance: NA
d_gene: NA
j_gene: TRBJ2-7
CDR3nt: TGTGCCAGCAGCTCCCTCCCAGGACACTACGAGCAGTACTTC
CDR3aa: CASSSLPGHYEQYF

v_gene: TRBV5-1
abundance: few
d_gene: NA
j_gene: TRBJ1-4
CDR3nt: TGCGCCAGCAGCTTGAAGTGGAACCCTCGGGCCGCGAACATGGGAATAGACGAAAAACTGTTTTTT
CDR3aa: CASSLKWNPRAANMGIDEKLFF

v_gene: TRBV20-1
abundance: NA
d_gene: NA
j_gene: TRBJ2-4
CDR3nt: TGCAGTGCTAGAGGGGTAATTCAGTACTTC
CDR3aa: CSARGVIQYF

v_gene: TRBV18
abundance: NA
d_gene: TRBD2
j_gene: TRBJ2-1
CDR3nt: TGTGCCAGCTCCCACCAGCTGCGGGAGGGCCCAAATGAGCAGTTCTTC
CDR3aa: CASSHQLREGPNEQFF

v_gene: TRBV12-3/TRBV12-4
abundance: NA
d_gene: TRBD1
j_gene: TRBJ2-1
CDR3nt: TGTGCCAGCAGTTTGGGGACAGGATTCTACAATGAGCAGTTCTTC
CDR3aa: CASSLGTGFYNEQFF

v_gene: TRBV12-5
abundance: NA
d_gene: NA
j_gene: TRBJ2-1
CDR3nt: TGTGCTAGTGGTTTGGTACAGTTGGAGACCAATGAGCAGTTCTTC
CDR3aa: CASGLVQLETNEQFF

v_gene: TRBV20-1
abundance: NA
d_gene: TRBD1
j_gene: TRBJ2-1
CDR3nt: TGCAGTGCCCTCCCCCCAGGGGGCAATGAGCAGTTCTTC
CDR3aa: CSALPPGGNEQFF

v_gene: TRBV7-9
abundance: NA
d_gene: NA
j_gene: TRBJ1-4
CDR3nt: TGTGCCAGCAGCCTGACGTTAGGGACAACTAATGAAAAACTGTTTTTT
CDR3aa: CASSLTLGTTNEKLFF

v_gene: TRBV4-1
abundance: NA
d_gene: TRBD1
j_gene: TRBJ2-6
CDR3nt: TGCGCCAGCAGCACACCCTGGGAGACAGGGACTGGGGCCAACGTCCTGACTTTC
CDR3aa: CASSTPWETGTGANVLTF

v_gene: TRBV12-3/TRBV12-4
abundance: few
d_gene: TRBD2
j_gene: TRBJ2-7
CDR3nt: TGTGCCAGCAGTTTGGCTCTGTCGGGAGGGTTGTACGAGCAGTACTTC
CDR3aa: CASSLALSGGLYEQYF

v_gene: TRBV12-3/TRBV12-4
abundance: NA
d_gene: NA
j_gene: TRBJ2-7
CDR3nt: TGTGCCAGCAGTCAGCCTGGGTGGTACGAGCAGTACTTC
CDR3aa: CASSQPGWYEQYF

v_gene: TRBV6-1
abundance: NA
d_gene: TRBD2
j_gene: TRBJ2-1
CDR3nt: TGTGCCAGCAGCCCCACTAGCGGGGGCCCCAATGAGCAGTTCTTC
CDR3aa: CASSPTSGGPNEQFF

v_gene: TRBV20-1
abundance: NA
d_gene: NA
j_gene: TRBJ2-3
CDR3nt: TGCAGTGGCGAGCTAGTATACACAGATACGCAGTATTTT
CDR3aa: CSGELVYTDTQYF

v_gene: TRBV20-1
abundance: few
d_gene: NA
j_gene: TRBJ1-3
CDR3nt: TGCAGTGGTACTCGGGGGGCTGGAAACACCATATATTTT
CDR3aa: CSGTRGAGNTIYF

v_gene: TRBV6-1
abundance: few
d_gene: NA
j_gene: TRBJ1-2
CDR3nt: TGTGCCAGCAGTGCGACAGTTCGCTATGGCTACACCTTC
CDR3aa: CASSATVRYGYTF

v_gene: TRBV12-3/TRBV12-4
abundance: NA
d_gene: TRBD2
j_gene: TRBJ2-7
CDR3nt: TGTGCCAGCAGTTTGGGGGTGGGGGAGGGCTACGAGCAGTACTTC
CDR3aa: CASSLGVGEGYEQYF

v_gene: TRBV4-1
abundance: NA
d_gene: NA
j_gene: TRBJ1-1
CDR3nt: TGCGCCAGCAGCCAAGATTTCGGAGACTCCAAGGAAGCTTTCTTT
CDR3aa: CASSQDFGDSKEAFF

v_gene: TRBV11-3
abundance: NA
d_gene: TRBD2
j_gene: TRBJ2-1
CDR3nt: TGTGCCAGCAGCGCCGTCCTAGCGGGGAACTACAATGAGCAGTTCTTC
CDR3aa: CASSAVLAGNYNEQFF

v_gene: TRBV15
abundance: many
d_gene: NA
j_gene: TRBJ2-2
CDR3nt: TGTGCCACCAGCAACCACGATACAGACACCGGGGAGCTGTTTTTT
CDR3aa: CATSNHDTDTGELFF

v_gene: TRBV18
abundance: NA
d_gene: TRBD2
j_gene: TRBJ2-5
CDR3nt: TGTGCCAGCTCAGGCCTCCGCGGGAGTAAAGAGAGCCAGTACTTC
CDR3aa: CASSGLRGSKESQYF

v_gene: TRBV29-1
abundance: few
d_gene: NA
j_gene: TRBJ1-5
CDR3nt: TGCAGCGTTGATGGTAGCAATCAGCCCCAGCATTTT
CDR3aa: CSVDGSNQPQHF

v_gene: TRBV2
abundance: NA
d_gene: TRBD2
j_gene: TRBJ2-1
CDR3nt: TGTGCCAGCAGTGAGTGGAAGCGGGAGGCCCCCCCGCACTACAATGAGCAGTTCTTC
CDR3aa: CASSEWKREAPPHYNEQFF

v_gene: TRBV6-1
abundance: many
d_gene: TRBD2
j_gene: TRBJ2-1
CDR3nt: TGTGCCAGCAGTGGACTAGCGGGAAGCAATGAGCAGTTCTTC
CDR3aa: CASSGLAGSNEQFF

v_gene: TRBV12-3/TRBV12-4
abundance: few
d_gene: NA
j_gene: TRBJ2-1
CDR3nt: TGTGCCAGCAGTTTACCGCTGGGAAATTTCAATGAGCAGTTCTTC
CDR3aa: CASSLPLGNFNEQFF

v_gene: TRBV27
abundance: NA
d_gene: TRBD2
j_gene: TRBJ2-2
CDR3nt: TGTGCCAGCAGTTTGACTAGCGGAGGGGGCCGGGGGACCGGGGAGCTGTTTTTT
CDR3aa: CASSLTSGGGRGTGELFF

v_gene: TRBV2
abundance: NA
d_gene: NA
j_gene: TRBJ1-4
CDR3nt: TGTGCCAGCAGTCGGCGACTGACAACTAATGAAAAACTGTTTTTT
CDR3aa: CASSRRLTTNEKLFF

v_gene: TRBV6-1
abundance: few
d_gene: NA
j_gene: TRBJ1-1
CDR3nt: TGTGCCAGCAGTCCTCCCCGGGAAATGAACACTGAAGCTTTCTTT
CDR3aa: CASSPPREMNTEAFF

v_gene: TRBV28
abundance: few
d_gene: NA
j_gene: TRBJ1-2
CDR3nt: TGTGCCAGCAGTTTAGGAGGGGAGGACTATGGCTACACCTTC
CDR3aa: CASSLGGEDYGYTF

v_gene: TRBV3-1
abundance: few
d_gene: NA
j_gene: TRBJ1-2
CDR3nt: TGTGCCAGCAGCGCCCTCAGGGACACTGTTCACTATGGCTACACCTTC
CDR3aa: CASSALRDTVHYGYTF

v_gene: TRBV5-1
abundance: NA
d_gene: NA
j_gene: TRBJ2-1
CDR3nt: TGCGCCAGCAGCTTGGTCTGGGGAGGAGGGCAGTTCTTC
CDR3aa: CASSLVWGGGQFF

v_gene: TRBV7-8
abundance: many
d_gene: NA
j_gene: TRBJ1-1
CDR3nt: TGTGCCAGCAGCTTTCACGTCTCTGAAGCTTTCTTT
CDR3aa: CASSFHVSEAFF

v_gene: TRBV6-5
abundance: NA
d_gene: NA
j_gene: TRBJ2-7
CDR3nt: TGTGCCAGCAGTTATATCCCAAGCAGGTACTACGAGCAGTACTTC
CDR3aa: CASSYIPSRYYEQYF

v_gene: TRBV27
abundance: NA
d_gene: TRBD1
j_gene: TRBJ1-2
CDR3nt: TGTGCCAGCAGTGGACACAGGGGGGACTATGGCTACACCTTC
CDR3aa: CASSGHRGDYGYTF

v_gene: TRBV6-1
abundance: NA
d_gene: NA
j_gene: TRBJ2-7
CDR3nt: TGTGCCAGCAGTCCACCCCATCAAACGACTAGATCCGAGCAGTACTTC
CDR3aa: CASSPPHQTTRSEQYF

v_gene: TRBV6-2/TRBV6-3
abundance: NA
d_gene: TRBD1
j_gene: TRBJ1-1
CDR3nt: TGTGCCGGAAGAGGGGGCGCCGGCCCTGAAGCTTTCTTT
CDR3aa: CAGRGGAGPEAFF

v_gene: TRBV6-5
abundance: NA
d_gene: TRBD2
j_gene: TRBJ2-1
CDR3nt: TGTGCCAGCAGTTCCTCGCCGGGACTAGCGGTACCTATAGAGGTCTTC
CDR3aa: CASSSSPGLAVPIEVF

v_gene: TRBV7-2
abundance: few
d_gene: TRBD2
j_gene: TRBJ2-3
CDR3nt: TGTGCCAGCAGCTTAGGAAACAGCGGGAATTATTTT
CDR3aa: CASSLGNSGNYF

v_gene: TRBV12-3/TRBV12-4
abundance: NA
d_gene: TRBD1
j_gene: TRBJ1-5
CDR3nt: TGTGCCAGCAGTCTGACGGACAGGGGGAAATCAGGGCCCCAGCATTTT
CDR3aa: CASSLTDRGKSGPQHF

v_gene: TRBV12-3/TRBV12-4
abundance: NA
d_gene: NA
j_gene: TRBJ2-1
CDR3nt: TGTGCCAGCAGGACCCCGGTAGATTACAATGAGCAGTTCTTC
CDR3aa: CASRTPVDYNEQFF

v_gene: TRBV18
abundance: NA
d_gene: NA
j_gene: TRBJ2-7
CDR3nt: TGTGCCAGCTCACCACCCCCACAGTATCGAACGGTCTCCTACGAGCAGTACTTC
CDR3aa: CASSPPPQYRTVSYEQYF

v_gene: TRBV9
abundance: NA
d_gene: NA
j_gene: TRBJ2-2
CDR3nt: TGTGCCAGCAGCGTTGTCACCGGGGAGCTGTTTTTT
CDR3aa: CASSVVTGELFF

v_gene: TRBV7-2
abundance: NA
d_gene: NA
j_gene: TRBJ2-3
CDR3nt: TGTGCCAGCAGCCCTCTGCGGCTGAAAGATACGCAGTATTTT
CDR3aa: CASSPLRLKDTQYF

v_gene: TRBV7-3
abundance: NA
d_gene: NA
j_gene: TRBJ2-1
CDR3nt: TGTGCCAGCAGCTTAAACCCGGGGGAGATAGCCTACAATGAGCAGTTCTTC
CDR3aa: CASSLNPGEIAYNEQFF

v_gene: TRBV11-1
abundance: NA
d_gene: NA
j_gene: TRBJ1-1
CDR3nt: TGTGCCAGCAGCTTCCTCCGGCACGGAAGGGGTCTTGGGGACACTGAAGCTTTCTTT
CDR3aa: CASSFLRHGRGLGDTEAFF

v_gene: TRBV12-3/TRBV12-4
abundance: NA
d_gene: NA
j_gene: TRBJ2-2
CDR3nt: TGTGCCAGCAGCGGGGATGCATGGAGTCGCGGGGAGCTGTTTTTT
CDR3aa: CASSGDAWSRGELFF

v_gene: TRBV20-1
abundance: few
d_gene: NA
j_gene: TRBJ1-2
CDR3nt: TGCAGTGTACAGTTCAGCGATAACTATGGCTACACCTTC
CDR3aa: CSVQFSDNYGYTF

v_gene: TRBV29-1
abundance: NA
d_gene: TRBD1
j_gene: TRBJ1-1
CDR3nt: TGCAGCGTTGGACAGGGGATTATGAACACTGAAGCTTTCTTT
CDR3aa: CSVGQGIMNTEAFF

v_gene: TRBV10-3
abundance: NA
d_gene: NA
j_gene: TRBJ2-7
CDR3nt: TGTGCCATCAGTGAGTCGAGCGGGTTCTACGAGCAGTACTTC
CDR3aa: CAISESSGFYEQYF

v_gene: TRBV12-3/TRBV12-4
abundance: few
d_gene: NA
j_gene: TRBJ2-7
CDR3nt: TGTGCCAGCAGTTCGTCATCCCTGCTCTACTTC
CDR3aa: CASSSSSLLYF

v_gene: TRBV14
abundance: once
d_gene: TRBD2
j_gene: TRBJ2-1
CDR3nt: TGTGCCAGCAGCCATCTGACTAGCGGGAGCCGTTGGTCCTACAATGAGCAGTTCTTC
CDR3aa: CASSHLTSGSRWSYNEQFF